This TCR beta chain was sequenced in a study of immune evolution from preneoplasia to lung adenocarcinoma. A note on this clone: The antigen is unknown.

Overall study findings and caveats: Clonality was highest in normal lung, lower in later-stage lesions apparently.

The data were produced by immunoSEQ multiplex PCR, yet TCRdb's version contains in-frame clones alone and is incomplete. The sample contains 1,500 or so clones, about three quarters of which appear only once. Patients had resection in Japan or China between about 2014 and 2018. Each case's diagnosis was confirmed by two pathologists on H&E. The receptor comes from a person between 55 and 80 years old with lung adenocarcinoma. The specimen sequenced was FFPE minimally invasive lung adenocarcinoma tissue.

The CDR3 is CAWRYDSYTEAFF. In DNA, the CDR3 is TGTGCCTGGAGATATGACAGTTACACTGAAGCTTTCTTT. The V gene is TRBV30, the J gene TRBJ1-1; possible D gene TRBD1, 5 bases. This CDR3 spans 13 amino acids. The germline V and J ends were trimmed by 3 bases and 3 bases, with 11 bases remaining between them. In germline, CDR1 is GTSNPN, CDR2 SVGIG (reference sequence).